These 27 T cell receptor beta chains came from one sample sequenced in a study of regulatory T cells in long-lasting Graves disease. The sample's time point: newly diagnosed GD, antithyroid drugs for less than 3 months. RNA extracted from PBMCs served as the sequencing template. Libraries of TCR beta came from iRepertoire HTBI primers plus Arm-PCR of CDR3 regions. TCRdb analysed the multiplex PCR reads with MiXCR anew, one entry per CDR3 protein. The sample includes about 220,000 distinct CDR3 sequences, roughly 19% of them seen just once. The sample was also reused in another study, on T cells in Graves' hyperthyroidism and ophthalmopathy.

The specimen comprised peripheral blood mononuclear cells (PBMCs), sampled at new diagnosis, from a patient treated with antithyroid drugs. The receptors come from a woman aged 25 to 39 with Graves disease.

This clonotype occurred many times. The chain is built from TRBV12-5 and TRBJ1-1, with D uncertain. CDR1 is LGHNT, CDR2 FRNRAP, per germline. V was shortened by 1 base and J by 1 base, with 1 base between the two germline ends. CDR3 length: 12 residues. In DNA form, the CDR3 reads TGTGCTAGTGGTTTGGAGAACACTGAAGCTTTCTTT. Protein sequence: CASGLENTEAFF.

The V gene is TRBV4-1, the J gene TRBJ1-2; TRBD1 is a possible D gene (6 bases). The CDR3 is made up of 19 amino acids. Trimming stripped 2 bases from V and 4 bases from J, with 26 bases between. The germline V gene has CDR1 MGHRA and CDR2 YSYEKL. CDR3 protein: CASSQPMGGAWGLGYGYTF. For the CDR3, the DNA is TGCGCCAGCAGCCAACCTATGGGGGGCGCATGGGGACTGGGCTATGGCTACACCTTC.

This clonotype was seen ten or more times. The chain links TRBV5-1 to TRBJ2-1, with D possibly matching TRBD2 (6 bases). The V end lost 0 bases, the J end lost 6 bases, and 16 bases lay between the germline ends. The CDR3 runs to 16 residues. Germline lookup yields CDR1 SGHRS and CDR2 YFSETQ. The DNA of the CDR3 is TGCGCCAGCAGCTTGGCGGGCGGGAAGGCGATCAATGAGCAGTTCTTC. Translation: CASSLAGGKAINEQFF. The full variable domain, its missing parts supplied by reference TRBV5-1 and TRBJ2-1, is KAGVTQTPRYLIKTRGQQVTLSCSPISGHRSVSWYQQTPGQGLQFLFEYFSETQRNKGNFPGRFSGRQFSNSRSEMNVSTLELGDSALYLCASSLAGGKAINEQFFGPGTRLTVL.

V gene TRBV9 combines with J gene TRBJ2-1; 11 bases agree with TRBD2. From germline, CDR1 is SGDLS and CDR2 YYNGEE. Trimming took 3 bases from V and 3 from J; bases not matched to a gene: 2. The CDR3 length is 15 residues. The CDR3 loop is CASSGGLAGYNEQFF. The CDR3 bases are TGTGCCAGCAGCGGAGGACTAGCGGGCTACAATGAGCAGTTCTTC.

This clonotype was counted between two and nine times. This rearrangement joins TRBV6-2 or TRBV6-3 to TRBJ2-1, with 8 bases matching TRBD1. The J segment lost 5 bases and the V segment lost 7 bases, leaving 10 bases of the junction unmatched. Germline CDR1 reads MNHEY; CDR2 reads SVGEGT. The CDR3 contains 15 residues. This chain's CDR3 is CASTTDRAFNNEQFF. CDR3 nucleotide sequence: TGTGCCAGCACGACGGACAGGGCTTTTAACAATGAGCAGTTCTTC.

In its sample, this clonotype was seen many times. The chain links TRBV2 to TRBJ2-6; 8 nucleotides align to TRBD1. There are 17 residues in the CDR3. The V segment lost 7 bases and the J segment 4 bases; nucleotides outside the gene matches: 12. From germline, CDR1 is SNHLY and CDR2 FYNNEI. CDR3 sequence (DNA): TGTGCCAGCAAGCAATGGACAGGGACCTCCGGGGCCAACGTCCTGACTTTC. As protein: CASKQWTGTSGANVLTF.

This clonotype has ten or more counts. J is TRBJ2-7 and V is TRBV13, with 9 positions matching TRBD2. This CDR3 has 14 amino acids. Germline V gene lookup returns CDR1 PRHDT and CDR2 FYEKMQ (reference sequence). V shed 6 bases, J shed 1 base, and the junction held 4 bases outside the gene matches. The CDR3 region has the DNA TGTGCCAGCAGGACTAGCGGTAGGTCCTACGAGCAGTACTTC. The encoded protein is CASRTSGRSYEQYF.

The V call is TRBV7-9, the J call TRBJ1-2; D is ambiguous. Trimming removed 3 bases from V and 2 bases from J, with 10 bases in between. The V gene's germline CDR1 is SEHNR and CDR2 FQNEAQ (reference sequence). The CDR3 loop spans 14 amino acids. The CDR3 loop is CASSLVDGNYGYTF. Written as DNA, the CDR3 is TGTGCCAGCAGCTTGGTGGACGGCAACTATGGCTACACCTTC.

Comments on this clonotype: A much bigger clone sits one base away, suggesting this may be a read error. J is TRBJ2-3 and V is TRBV6-1; 7 bases agree with TRBD1. CDR3 length: 14 residues. CDR1 and CDR2 (germline): MNHNS, SASEGT. J was trimmed by 4 bases and V by 4 bases; bases with no gene match: 5. CDR3 in amino acids: CASSGATGPDTQYF. CDR3 bases: TGTGCCAGCAGTGGTGCGACAGGGCCAGATACGCAGTATTTT.

This clonotype was recorded many times. CDR3 loop: CASGGDFLGGYTF. CDR3 bases: TGTGCCAGTGGAGGGGACTTCTTGGGAGGCTACACCTTC. V is TRBV19 and J is TRBJ1-2; D possibly corresponds to TRBD1 (5 bases). Germline CDR1 reads LNHDA; CDR2 reads SQIVND (reference sequence). Trimming took off 8 bases at V and 8 bases at J, with 18 bases between the two ends. The CDR3 runs to 13 residues.

This clonotype was picked up many times. A read error may account for a junction end that differs from germline. The chain has TRBV5-5 and TRBJ1-4; 7 bases are a match to TRBD1. This CDR3 spans 16 amino acids. Germline assignment: CDR1 SGHKS and CDR2 YYEKEE (reference sequence). Here the CDR3 DNA reads TGCGCCAGCCGCCCCGGGACAGAAGGTTTTAGTGAAAAACTGTTTTTT. Translated: CASRPGTEGFSEKLFF.

This clonotype was observed many times. The V and J genes are TRBV5-6 and TRBJ2-3; 8 nucleotides match TRBD1. Germline V gene sequence: CDR1 SGHDT, CDR2 YYEEEE. The CDR3 covers 17 residues. The junction had 8 bases not matched to a gene; V was cut back by 0 bases and J by 2 bases. Written as DNA, the CDR3 is TGTGCCAGCAGCTTGGTCGGGGACAGGACCCTCACAGATACGCAGTATTTT. Protein: CASSLVGDRTLTDTQYF.

This clonotype came up many times. V and J are TRBV28 and TRBJ2-5; D gene ambiguous. Deletions cut 3 bases from V and 9 bases from J, with 11 bases between. CDR1 is MDHEN, CDR2 SYDVKM, per germline. The length of the CDR3 is 12 residues. This CDR3 is CASSFLGTSQYF. CDR3 DNA sequence: TGTGCCAGCAGTTTCTTGGGTACGTCCCAGTACTTC.

Details on this clonotype: One base away lies a much larger clone, so this may be a sequencing read error. The gene calls are TRBV30 and TRBJ2-1, with D possibly being TRBD1 (5 bases). CDR3 length equals 13 residues. The V and J ends lost 1 base and 13 bases respectively, with 17 bases between them. The germline V gene has CDR1 GTSNPN and CDR2 SVGIG (reference sequence). The CDR3 DNA follows: TGTGCCTGGAGTGGACAGTACCAAGAGACCCAGTTCTTC. Protein product: CAWSGQYQETQFF.

This clonotype was seen ten or more times. The chain has TRBV2 and TRBJ2-3; 8 positions agree with TRBD2. CDR1 is SNHLY and CDR2 is FYNNEI in the germline V gene. The CDR3 spans 16 residues. Trimming at V came to 4 bases and at J to 7 bases, leaving 13 bases not matched to a gene. The CDR3 is CASSGGGLADANTQYF. CDR3 DNA: TGTGCCAGCAGTGGAGGAGGACTAGCTGACGCAAATACGCAGTATTTT.

In this sample, this clonotype turned up many times. The DNA for the CDR3 is TGTGCCAGCAGCGGGGGTCTTTTCGAGCAGTACTTC. It yields the protein CASSGGLFEQYF. V gene TRBV5-5 combines with J gene TRBJ2-7; D is possibly TRBD1 or TRBD2 (5 bases each). The CDR3 is 12 residues long. Germline V gene sequence: CDR1 SGHKS, CDR2 YYEKEE (reference sequence). Deletions cut 4 bases from V and 6 bases from J, with 11 bases between.

This sequence joins TRBV28 and TRBJ2-7; 12 bases match TRBD2. With V trimmed by 5 bases and J by 3 bases, 5 bases remained unmatched. The CDR3 runs to 15 residues. Germline CDR1 reads MDHEN; CDR2 reads SYDVKM. The CDR3 reads CASSRLAGVGYEQYF. The CDR3 DNA is TGTGCCAGCAGTCGACTAGCGGGAGTAGGCTACGAGCAGTACTTC.

At least ten counts were recorded for this clonotype. This chain connects TRBV7-9 to TRBJ2-7; D unclear. Between the trimmed V and J ends, which lost 1 base and 3 bases, there was a span of 10 bases. Germline V gives CDR1 SEHNR, CDR2 FQNEAQ (reference sequence). The CDR3 covers 14 residues. CDR3 nucleotides: TGTGCCAGCAGCTTAGAAGGCAGGTTCTACGAGCAGTACTTC. This gives the protein CASSLEGRFYEQYF.

This clonotype was observed at least ten times. The chain joins TRBV12-3 or TRBV12-4 to TRBJ1-2; 11 bases are a match to TRBD1. The CDR3 has 17 residues. The trim removed 6 bases at V and 3 bases at J, leaving 12 bases unmatched. The CDR3 spells CASSYSRDRGGDYGYTF. In nucleotides, the CDR3 is TGTGCCAGCAGCTACTCCCGGGACAGGGGGGGTGACTATGGCTACACCTTC.

This clonotype was counted at least ten times. The chain combines TRBV19 with TRBJ1-1, with a possible D match to TRBD1 (5 bases). Per germline, CDR1 LNHDA and CDR2 SQIVND (reference sequence). The CDR3 runs to 16 residues. V gave up 6 bases and J gave up 0 bases, with 17 bases separating them. CDR3 coding DNA: TGTGCCAGTAGAGGGAGGGGCAAAGTAGTGAACACTGAAGCTTTCTTT. Protein sequence: CASRGRGKVVNTEAFF.

This clonotype was seen repeatedly, ten times or more. The chain couples TRBV20-1 to TRBJ2-3; 11 nucleotides match TRBD2. Per germline, CDR1 DFQATT and CDR2 SNEGSKA (reference sequence). V was pared by 6 bases and J by 0 bases, with 8 bases of the junction left unmatched. CDR3 length: 16 amino acids. The DNA of the CDR3 is TGCAGTGCGACTTCAGCTAGCGGGAGGAGCACAGATACGCAGTATTTT. Translation: CSATSASGRSTDTQYF.

J is TRBJ2-7 and V is TRBV19; 7 bases fit TRBD2. The CDR3 is 17 amino acids. V was pared by 3 bases and J by 4 bases, with 15 bases of the junction left unmatched. Germline CDR1 and CDR2: LNHDA and SQIVND (reference sequence). The CDR3 is CASSMPVVGGRTYEQYF. The DNA for the CDR3 is TGTGCCAGTAGTATGCCGGTGGTGGGCGGGAGAACATACGAGCAGTACTTC.

The chain joins TRBV28 to TRBJ1-5, with 11 bases that match TRBD1. The junction had 10 bases not matched to a gene; V was cut back by 5 bases and J by 7 bases. Germline loops: CDR1 MDHEN, CDR2 SYDVKM. The length of the CDR3 is 16 residues. In nucleotides, the CDR3 is TGTGCCAGCAGTCCCTCCGGCCGGACAGGGGGCCAGCCCCAGCATTTT. Protein product: CASSPSGRTGGQPQHF.

This clonotype was observed many times. The gene calls are TRBV6-5 and TRBJ1-6; D unclear. There are 17 residues in the CDR3. V lost 0 bases and J 4 bases, leaving 13 bases between the germline ends. CDR1 is MNHEY, CDR2 SVGAGI, per germline. CDR3 sequence (DNA): TGTGCCAGCAGTTACTCCCCAGAAATAAGATATAATTCACCCCTCCACTTT. Encoded protein: CASSYSPEIRYNSPLHF.

The CDR3 loop is CASSSFETAFSYEQYF. The CDR3, as DNA: TGTGCCAGCAGCTCGTTCGAAACAGCTTTCTCCTACGAGCAGTACTTC. V is TRBV7-9 and J is TRBJ2-7, with D hard to call. CDR3 length equals 16 residues. Trimming took off 4 bases at V and 0 bases at J, with 16 bases between the two ends. CDR1 and CDR2 from the germline V gene are SEHNR and FQNEAQ (reference sequence).

This clonotype was detected ten times or more. The chain uses TRBV2 and TRBJ1-4; D might be TRBD1 (5 bases). V lost 2 bases and J lost 0, with 7 bases in between. This CDR3 spans 15 amino acids. The germline V gene has CDR1 SNHLY and CDR2 FYNNEI. In DNA, the CDR3 is TGTGCCAGCAGTGAACAGGGAACAACTAATGAAAAACTGTTTTTT. As protein: CASSEQGTTNEKLFF.

The genes are TRBV18 and TRBJ2-4; a weak D match, TRBD2 (5 bases). The CDR3 extends over 16 amino acids. V lost 3 bases to trimming and J lost 0 bases, with 12 bases between them. Germline V gene lookup returns CDR1 KGHSH and CDR2 LQKENI. The CDR3 DNA reads TGTGCCAGCTCACCTGGGAGAGCAAAAGCCAAAAACATTCAGTACTTC. Translation gives CASSPGRAKAKNIQYF.